These 10 T cell receptor beta chains originate from one sample sequenced in a study of blood T cell repertoires in COVID-19. The method was immunoSEQ multiplex PCR; TCRdb's version includes in-frame clones alone and lacks a portion of them. The sample contains nearly 95,000 clones, roughly 85% of which appear only once. Sequencing was performed on peripheral blood. These receptors were obtained from a human donor in a cohort sampled during active COVID-19.

The chain combines TRBV2 with TRBJ2-1; 8 positions agree with TRBD2. Losses at the gene ends were 2 bases for V and 11 bases for J; bases not matched to a gene: 14. The CDR3 runs to 16 residues. Germline assignment: CDR1 SNHLY and CDR2 FYNNEI. The CDR3 is CASSEPGAGGLQKQFF. The CDR3 bases are TGTGCCAGCAGTGAACCAGGGGCGGGGGGCCTACAGAAGCAGTTCTTC.

The CDR3 bases are TGTGCCAGCGGACAGTCCGCCGAGGGTGAGCAGTTCTTC. Translation: CASGQSAEGEQFF. The V gene is TRBV7-3, the J gene TRBJ2-1; tentatively, D is TRBD1 (6 bases). CDR1 is SGHTA and CDR2 is FQGTGA in the germline V gene. The CDR3 has 13 residues. V was pared by 8 bases and J by 9 bases, with 17 bases between.

V usage is TRBV9 and J usage is TRBJ1-1; a weak D match, TRBD1 (6 bases). Germline CDR1 reads SGDLS; CDR2 reads YYNGEE. The V and J ends lost 3 bases and 5 bases respectively, with 11 bases between them. CDR3 length equals 13 residues. The CDR3 region is CASSAYRETEAFF. DNA for the CDR3: TGTGCCAGCAGCGCCTACAGGGAGACTGAAGCTTTCTTT.

The V gene is TRBV30, the J gene TRBJ1-5, with D tentatively TRBD1 (5 bases). Trimming shortened V by 0 bases and J by 1 base, and 13 bases separated the two germline ends. Germline-derived CDR1 and CDR2 are GTSNPN and SVGIG (reference sequence). This CDR3 spans 16 amino acids. The CDR3 protein is CAWSVFFSGSNQPQHF. DNA of the CDR3: TGTGCCTGGAGTGTATTTTTTTCAGGGAGCAATCAGCCCCAGCATTTT.

This clone was seen once. This sequence joins TRBV14 and TRBJ1-6; 8 positions agree with TRBD1. The CDR3 extends over 16 amino acids. Germline assignment: CDR1 SGHDN and CDR2 FVKESK. After removal of 4 bases from V and 7 bases from J, the junction contained 9 bases not matched to a gene. The CDR3 coding sequence is TGTGCCAGCAGCCCATCACAGGGGGTGCTCAATTCACCCCTCCACTTT. Translated, it gives CASSPSQGVLNSPLHF.

The chain combines TRBV3-1 (or the pseudogene TRBV3-2) with TRBJ1-5; D not resolved. With 3 bases removed from V and 3 bases from J, the gap between germline ends came to 9 bases. The germline V gene has CDR1 LGHDT and CDR2 YNNKEL (reference sequence). The CDR3 has 14 amino acids. The CDR3 spells CASSHSRYNQPQHF. The CDR3 bases are TGTGCCAGCAGCCACTCCCGGTACAATCAGCCCCAGCATTTT.

The chain joins TRBV2 to TRBJ2-3, with 16 bases aligning to TRBD2. Germline lookup yields CDR1 SNHLY and CDR2 FYNNEI. CDR3 size: 16 residues. The V and J ends lost 6 bases and 7 bases, in that order; junction bases with no gene match: 7. CDR3 loop: CASSSGTSGRANTQYF. CDR3 bases: TGTGCCAGCAGCTCCGGGACTAGCGGGAGGGCCAATACGCAGTATTTT.

This sequence joins TRBV25-1 and TRBJ1-2; 9 bases are a match to TRBD1. The CDR3 covers 15 residues. CDR1 MGHDK and CDR2 SYGVNS come from the germline V gene. The V and J ends lost 3 bases and 4 bases, in that order; junction bases with no gene match: 6. Here the CDR3 DNA reads TGTGCCAGCAGTGACACAGGGGGCGCGGTCTATGGCTACACCTTC. This translates into CASSDTGGAVYGYTF.

The J gene is TRBJ2-5, the V gene TRBV11-1; perhaps TRBD1 as D (5 bases). The CDR3 has 13 amino acids. Trimming took 3 bases from V and 5 from J, leaving 10 bases between them. Germline V gene data show CDR1 as SGHAT and CDR2 as FQDESV (reference sequence). CDR3 loop: CASSFGSGETQYF. The CDR3 DNA follows: TGTGCCAGCAGCTTTGGGTCAGGGGAGACCCAGTACTTC. The full variable domain, rest sourced from reference TRBV11-1 and TRBJ2-5, is EAEVAQSPRYKITEKSQAVAFWCDPISGHATLYWYRQILGQGPELLVQFQDESVVDDSQLPKDRFSAERLKGVDSTLKIQPAELGDSAMYLCASSFGSGETQYFGPGTRLLVL.

J is TRBJ2-5 and V is TRBV4-2, with a possible D match to TRBD2 (6 bases). The CDR3 runs to 16 residues. V was trimmed by 1 base and J by 2 bases, leaving 14 bases between them. Germline V gives CDR1 LGHNA, CDR2 YNFKEQ. The CDR3 sequence is CASSQGLSAGQETQYF. The DNA for the CDR3 is TGTGCCAGCAGCCAAGGCCTAAGTGCGGGGCAAGAGACCCAGTACTTC.